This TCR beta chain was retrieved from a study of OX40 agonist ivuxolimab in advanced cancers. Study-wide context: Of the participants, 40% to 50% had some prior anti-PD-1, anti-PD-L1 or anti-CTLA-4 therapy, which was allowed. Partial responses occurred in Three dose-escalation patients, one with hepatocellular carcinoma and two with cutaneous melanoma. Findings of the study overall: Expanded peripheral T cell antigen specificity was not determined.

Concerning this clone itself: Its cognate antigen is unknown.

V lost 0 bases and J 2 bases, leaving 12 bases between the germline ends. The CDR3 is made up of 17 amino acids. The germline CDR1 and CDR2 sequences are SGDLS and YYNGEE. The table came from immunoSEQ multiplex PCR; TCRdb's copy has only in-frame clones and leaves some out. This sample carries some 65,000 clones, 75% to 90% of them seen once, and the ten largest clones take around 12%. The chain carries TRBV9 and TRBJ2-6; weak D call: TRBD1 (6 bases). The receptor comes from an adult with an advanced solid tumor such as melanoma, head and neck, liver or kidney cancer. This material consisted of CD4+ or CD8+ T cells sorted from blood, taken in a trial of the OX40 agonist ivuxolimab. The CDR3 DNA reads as TGTGCCAGCAGCGTAGTCAACAGGGCCACTGGGGCCAACGTCCTGACTTTC. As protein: CASSVVNRATGANVLTF. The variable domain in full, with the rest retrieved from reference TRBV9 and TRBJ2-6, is DSGVTQTPKHLITATGQRVTLRCSPRSGDLSVYWYQQSLDQGLQFLIQYYNGEERAKGNILERFSAQQFPDLHSELNLSSLELGDSALYFCASSVVNRATGANVLTFGAGSRLTVL.